This TCR beta chain was observed in a study of T-cell reconstitution after alpha-beta-depleted transplantation in children. The CDR3 loop spans 13 amino acids. Trimming cost V 2 bases and J 6 bases, with 11 bases left between them. CDR1 and CDR2 (germline): SGHTA, FQGTGA. Unique molecular identifiers tagged the TCRbeta library. TCRdb analysed the PCR reads with MiXCR anew, one entry per CDR3 protein. The table lists 500,000 to 750,000 distinct CDR3 sequences, over 10% of them singletons. Overall study findings and caveats: Several hundred expanded graft clones reportedly were the source of alpha-beta T cells about two months after transplant.

This clonotype was picked up many times. Its antigen is undetermined. This receptor was obtained from a male patient between 5 and 17 years old who had a stem cell transplant for acute myeloid leukemia, so the T cells may come from the graft donor. The starting material was PBMCs, mostly from graft donor cells, obtained 360 days after TCRalphabeta/CD19-depleted stem cell transplant. The chain uses TRBV7-3 and TRBJ2-7; the D is unclear. The CDR3 sequence: CASSLSEWGEQYF. The CDR3 nucleotides read TGTGCCAGCAGCTTATCTGAGTGGGGCGAGCAGTACTTC.